These 25 T cell receptor beta chains were sequenced from one sample in a study of blood T cell repertoires in COVID-19. The method was immunoSEQ multiplex PCR; TCRdb's version includes in-frame clones alone and lacks a portion of them. Of 120,000 or so clones in the sample, around 85% are singletons; the top ten hold 2% to 3%. Sequencing input: peripheral blood. All receptors derive from a man aged 50-59 years with acute or convalescent COVID-19.

The chain is built from TRBV5-6 and TRBJ1-5; D perhaps matches TRBD1 (6 bases). The CDR3 runs to 15 residues. Trimming removed 6 bases from V and 1 base from J, with 14 bases in between. Germline V gives CDR1 SGHDT, CDR2 YYEEEE. Here the CDR3 DNA reads TGTGCCAGCACTGATGGGGGGGCAAGCAATCAGCCCCAGCATTTT. Residues: CASTDGGASNQPQHF.

V is TRBV29-1 and J is TRBJ2-7; tentatively, D is TRBD2 (6 bases). The CDR3 is 13 amino acids. Trimming took off 4 bases at V and 6 bases at J, with 16 bases between the two ends. From germline, CDR1 is SQVTM and CDR2 ANQGSEA. The CDR3 coding sequence is TGCAGCGTTGGTAGCGGAGATCAGTCCGAGCAGTACTTC. Protein sequence: CSVGSGDQSEQYF.

This clone appeared once. V usage is TRBV6-5 and J usage is TRBJ2-1; the match to TRBD1 covers 11 bases. The CDR3 totals 13 residues. Germline lookup yields CDR1 MNHEY and CDR2 SVGAGI. With V trimmed by 9 bases and J by 5 bases, 3 bases remained unmatched. The CDR3 DNA reads as TGTGCCAGGGACAGGGGGCTCGACAATGAGCAGTTCTTC. Amino acids: CARDRGLDNEQFF.

About this clone itself: This may be a read error, as it is one base from a much larger clone. Distinct nucleotide sequences in the sample also encode this CDR3. The rearrangement joins TRBV2 to TRBJ1-5; TRBD1 matches 9 bases. With 6 bases clipped from V and 1 base from J, the junction kept 1 base outside the gene matches. Germline CDR1 SNHLY, CDR2 FYNNEI. The length of the CDR3 is 14 residues. CDR3 sequence: CASSGTGSNQPQHF. The CDR3 DNA reads as TGTGCCAGCAGCGGGACAGGGAGCAATCAGCCCCAGCATTTT.

CDR3 protein: CATSRPGLAGGPYRGQLFF. DNA of the CDR3: TGTGCCACCAGCAGGCCGGGACTAGCGGGAGGGCCGTATCGTGGGCAGCTGTTTTTT. The rearrangement links TRBV15 to TRBJ2-2; 16 bases map to TRBD2. V trimming: 3 bases; J trimming: 12 bases; junction bases outside the gene matches: 16. Germline assignment: CDR1 LNHNV and CDR2 YYDKDF (reference sequence). The CDR3 is made up of 19 amino acids.

This chain uses TRBV6-4 with TRBJ2-2; 7 bases agree with TRBD2. V lost 2 bases and J lost 4; bases outside the gene matches: 7. This CDR3 region has 16 residues. Germline V gene data show CDR1 as MRHNA and CDR2 as SNTAGT. Written as DNA, the CDR3 is TGTGCCAGCAGTGACGCTGCGGGAGACGGCACCGGGGAGCTGTTTTTT. Translation: CASSDAAGDGTGELFF.

CDR3 amino acids: CASSESTVGGTYGYTF. The CDR3, as DNA: TGCGCCAGCAGTGAGTCGACGGTCGGAGGGACCTATGGCTACACCTTC. The gene calls are TRBV10-1 and TRBJ1-2, with a weak D call TRBD1 (5 bases). CDR3 length: 16 residues. V was pared by 0 bases and J by 4 bases, with 15 bases between. From germline, CDR1 is WNHNN and CDR2 SYGVQD (reference sequence).

In nucleotides, the CDR3 is TGTGCCAGCACTCCCAACAGGGGCAGGGACTATGGCTACACCTTC. Residues: CASTPNRGRDYGYTF. The rearrangement links TRBV11-2 to TRBJ1-2, with 7 bases matching TRBD1. CDR3 size: 15 residues. V lost 7 bases, J lost 3 bases, and 11 bases stayed unmatched. The germline gives CDR1 SGHAT, CDR2 FQNNGV.

The rearrangement joins TRBV9 to TRBJ1-4, with TRBD1 matching over 7 bases. The V gene's germline CDR1 is SGDLS and CDR2 YYNGEE. With 3 bases clipped from V and 7 bases from J, the junction kept 6 bases outside the gene matches. The CDR3 length is 14 residues. DNA for the CDR3: TGTGCCAGCAGCGCCAGACAGGGCCCTGAAAAACTGTTTTTT. The encoded protein is CASSARQGPEKLFF.

This rearrangement joins TRBV25-1 to TRBJ1-4; TRBD1 matches at 8 bases. Looked up from germline, CDR1 is MGHDK and CDR2 is SYGVNS. The CDR3 sequence is 14 residues long. The ends lost 4 bases at V and 3 bases at J; junction bases unmatched: 1. The CDR3 bases are TGTGCCAGCAGTGGGACAGGGCCTAATGAAAAACTGTTTTTT. It encodes CASSGTGPNEKLFF. The full variable domain, its missing parts supplied by reference TRBV25-1 and TRBJ1-4, is EADIYQTPRYLVIGTGKKITLECSQTMGHDKMYWYQQDPGMELHLIHYSYGVNSTEKGDLSSESTVSRIRTEHFPLTLESARPSHTSQYLCASSGTGPNEKLFFGSGTQLSVL.

The V call is TRBV5-4, the J call TRBJ2-1; 7 bases match TRBD2. Trimming took 0 bases from V and 4 from J; bases not matched to a gene: 7. Germline V gene lookup returns CDR1 SGHNT and CDR2 YYREEE (reference sequence). There are 16 residues in the CDR3. The CDR3 loop reads CASSLVWEGAYNEQFF. DNA for the CDR3: TGTGCCAGCAGCTTGGTCTGGGAGGGTGCTTACAATGAGCAGTTCTTC.

The genes are TRBV2 and TRBJ1-5; maybe TRBD1 (5 bases). This CDR3 contains 15 residues. V lost 2 bases and J 1 base, leaving 9 bases between the germline ends. Germline lookup yields CDR1 SNHLY and CDR2 FYNNEI. CDR3 region: CASSEQGPSNQPQHF. CDR3 DNA: TGTGCCAGCAGTGAACAGGGCCCGAGCAATCAGCCCCAGCATTTT.

The rearrangement links TRBV5-1 to TRBJ2-7; 9 bases are a match to TRBD1. The CDR3 runs to 16 residues. CDR1 SGHRS and CDR2 YFSETQ come from the germline V gene. Germline trimming cut 7 bases from V and 0 bases from J; bases unmatched to any gene: 11. The CDR3 reads CASRLSGTGTSYEQYF. The DNA for the CDR3 is TGCGCCAGCCGCCTTTCCGGGACAGGGACCTCCTACGAGCAGTACTTC.

The chain uses TRBV2 and TRBJ2-2, with a possible D match to TRBD1 (5 bases). Germline V gene data show CDR1 as SNHLY and CDR2 as FYNNEI. V was pared by 4 bases and J by 5 bases, with 8 bases between. The CDR3 is made up of 13 amino acids. The CDR3 region has the DNA TGTGCCAGCAGTGCACAGGCGACCGGGGAGCTGTTTTTT. Its protein product is CASSAQATGELFF.

The chain employs TRBV7-8 and TRBJ2-1; 8 nucleotides align to TRBD1. There are 18 residues in the CDR3. Per the germline V gene, CDR1 is SGHVS and CDR2 is FQNEAQ. V lost 4 bases to trimming and J lost 3 bases; unmatched junction nucleotides: 14. The CDR3 region has the DNA TGTGCCAGCAGCTCCGACAGGGGCAACCTGAAAAACTACAATGAGCAGTTCTTC. Protein product: CASSSDRGNLKNYNEQFF.

The chain uses TRBV19 and TRBJ2-2; D is ambiguous. Trimming took off 5 bases at V and 0 bases at J, with 10 bases between the two ends. Per the germline V gene, CDR1 is LNHDA and CDR2 is SQIVND (reference sequence). The CDR3 contains 15 residues. CDR3 region: CASSARLANTGELFF. The CDR3 region has the DNA TGTGCCAGTAGTGCCCGACTGGCGAACACCGGGGAGCTGTTTTTT.

This clone showed up just a few times. The V and J genes are TRBV29-1 and TRBJ1-1; TRBD1 might be the D (5 bases). From germline, CDR1 is SQVTM and CDR2 ANQGSEA. Trimming removed 0 bases at V and 3 bases at J, with 26 bases between. This CDR3 has 19 amino acids. In nucleotides, the CDR3 is TGCAGCGTTGAAGATAGTAGATTGGAGGGACGCTTACCGCACACTGAAGCTTTCTTT. As protein: CSVEDSRLEGRLPHTEAFF.

V and J are TRBV7-6 and TRBJ2-5; TRBD1 matches 8 bases. Germline CDR1 reads SGHVS; CDR2 reads FNYEAQ. This CDR3 contains 14 residues. J was trimmed by 5 bases and V by 2 bases; bases with no gene match: 4. CDR3 loop: CASSLRTGRETQYF. In nucleotides, the CDR3 is TGTGCCAGCAGCTTACGGACAGGGCGGGAGACCCAGTACTTC.

The chain joins TRBV6-5 to TRBJ2-3; D perhaps matches TRBD2 (6 bases). Trimming took 4 bases from V and 8 from J, leaving 10 bases between them. This CDR3 contains 12 residues. Germline CDR1 and CDR2: MNHEY and SVGAGI. The CDR3 loop reads CASSWTIRTQYF. CDR3 nucleotides: TGTGCCAGCAGTTGGACTATACGTACGCAGTATTTT.

The genes are TRBV5-6 and TRBJ1-2, with D possibly matching TRBD1 (5 bases). This CDR3 region has 15 residues. The V end was cut by 1 base, the J end by 4 bases, with 14 bases between. Germline CDR1 and CDR2: SGHDT and YYEEEE. DNA of the CDR3: TGTGCCAGCAGCTTGCCGGGACTCGGGGGCTATGGCTACACCTTC. It specifies CASSLPGLGGYGYTF.

The V gene is TRBV10-3, the J gene TRBJ1-2, with no clear D. Between the trimmed V and J ends, which lost 4 bases and 8 bases, there was a span of 14 bases. The germline CDR1 and CDR2 sequences are ENHRY and SYGVKD. The CDR3 covers 13 residues. The CDR3 spells CAISVQDLRGYTF. Written as DNA, the CDR3 is TGTGCCATCAGTGTGCAAGATCTGAGGGGCTACACCTTC.

V and J are TRBV27 and TRBJ1-5; TRBD1 matches at 7 bases. CDR3 length: 14 amino acids. Germline V gene lookup returns CDR1 MNHEY and CDR2 SMNVEV (reference sequence). Trimming removed 3 bases from V and 6 bases from J; junction bases left unmatched: 5. CDR3 amino acids: CASSFSTGIQPQHF. CDR3 nucleotide sequence: TGTGCCAGCAGTTTTTCGACAGGGATTCAGCCCCAGCATTTT.

The chain recombines TRBV4-1 with TRBJ1-4; D is possibly TRBD1 (6 bases). The CDR3 is made up of 16 amino acids. The germline V gene encodes CDR1 MGHRA and CDR2 YSYEKL. The V end lost 4 bases, the J end lost 7 bases, and 19 bases lay between the germline ends. Here the CDR3 DNA reads TGCGCCAGCAGCCGGGTTCACGGGGGGGCCGGTGAAAAACTGTTTTTT. The encoded protein is CASSRVHGGAGEKLFF.

The chain combines TRBV7-8 with TRBJ2-7; D possibly corresponds to TRBD1 (6 bases). With 9 bases removed from V and 4 bases from J, the gap between germline ends came to 16 bases. The CDR3 is made up of 13 amino acids. CDR1 and CDR2 from the germline V gene are SGHVS and FQNEAQ. The CDR3 coding sequence is TGTGCCAGTGCCAGGGGTAGGACTTACGAGCAGTACTTC. Amino acid sequence: CASARGRTYEQYF. The variable domain in full, completed from reference TRBV7-8 and TRBJ2-7, reads GAGVSQSPRYKVAKRGQDVALRCDPISGHVSLFWYQQALGQGPEFLTYFQNEAQLDKSGLPSDRFFAERPEGSVSTLKIQRTQQEDSAVYLCASARGRTYEQYFGPGTRLTVT.

CDR3 sequence: CASRPSSRGNTGELFF. The CDR3 DNA reads as TGTGCCAGCAGACCGTCTAGCCGGGGAAACACCGGGGAGCTGTTTTTT. The genes are TRBV7-9 and TRBJ2-2; perhaps TRBD2 as D (5 bases). The CDR3 runs 16 residues. Germline values: CDR1 SEHNR, CDR2 FQNEAQ (reference sequence). Between the trimmed V and J ends, which lost 6 bases and 2 bases, there was a span of 16 bases.